One TCR beta chain is described in this entry. The sample originates from a study of blood T cell repertoires in COVID-19. Profiling relied on immunoSEQ multiplex PCR, and the TCRdb table lists in-frame clones only, not all of them. The sample yields over 130,000 clones, about 87% seen once. J lost 2 bases, V lost 2 bases, and 5 bases had no gene match. From germline, CDR1 is KGHSH and CDR2 LQKENI. The CDR3 has 15 residues. The source is a man aged 45 to 65 in a cohort exposed to, infected with or recovered from COVID-19 (not recorded which). The chain joins TRBV18 to TRBJ2-7; TRBD1 matches at 8 bases. Specimen: PBMCs or T cells enriched from blood (not recorded which). This chain's CDR3 is CASSPLSGQAYEQYF. CDR3 bases: TGTGCCAGCTCACCATTATCGGGACAGGCCTACGAGCAGTACTTC.